This entry features one TCR beta chain sequence. This sample is drawn from a study of cytomegalovirus exposure and HLA in healthy donors. The ends were cut back, 0 bases at V and 6 bases at J, with 19 bases in the middle. The CDR3 covers 17 residues. CDR1 and CDR2 (germline): LGHNA, YSLEER. Both 60 Vbeta primers and 13 Jbeta primers went into the PCR. Sequenced by immunoSEQ multiplex PCR; TCRdb stores in-frame clones only, minus some. This sample has around 190,000 clones, with roughly four fifths found just once. The sequence was collected from a woman in her fifties or sixties in good health and CMV-seronegative. The chain carries TRBV4-3 and TRBJ2-3; possibly TRBD2 for D (6 bases). The sample comprised PBMCs. In DNA, the CDR3 is TGCGCCAGCAGCCAAGAGTCCGGAGTGGCGGGATGGGATACGCAGTATTTT. It is translated as CASSQESGVAGWDTQYF.